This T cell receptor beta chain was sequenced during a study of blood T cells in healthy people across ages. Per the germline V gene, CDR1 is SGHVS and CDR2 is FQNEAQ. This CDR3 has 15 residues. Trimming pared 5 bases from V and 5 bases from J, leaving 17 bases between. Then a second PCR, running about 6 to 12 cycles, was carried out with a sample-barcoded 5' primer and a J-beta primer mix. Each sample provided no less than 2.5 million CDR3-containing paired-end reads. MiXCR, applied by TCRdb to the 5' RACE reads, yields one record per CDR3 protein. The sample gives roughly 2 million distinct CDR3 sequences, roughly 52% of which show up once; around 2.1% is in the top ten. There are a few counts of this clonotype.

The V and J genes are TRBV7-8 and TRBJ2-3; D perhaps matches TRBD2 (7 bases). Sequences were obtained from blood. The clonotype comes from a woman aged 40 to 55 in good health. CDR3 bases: TGTGCCAGCAGCCCCGGGGCGGGGGCCGTAGATACGCAGTATTTT. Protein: CASSPGAGAVDTQYF.